This entry is about one TCR beta chain. Germline lookup yields CDR1 SGHTA and CDR2 FQGNSA. Trimming removed 4 bases from V and 3 bases from J, with 13 bases in between. This CDR3 has 15 amino acids. These data come from a study of Ad26.COV2.S vaccination and SARS-CoV-2 variants. Study background: Intramuscularly, Ad26.COV2.S was given either once or twice, 56 days apart.

Libraries were prepared by immunoSEQ multiplex PCR; TCRdb keeps only in-frame clonotypes and omits some of them. The table records roughly 460,000 clones, 80% to 90% of them present only once. The treatment is: 15 to 20 received Ad26.COV2.S at low or high dose, single or two shots; about 5 received placebo; per-sample allocation not given. Day 63 after the first vaccine or placebo injection was the time point for sampling. The source was peripheral blood, collected in a trial of Ad26.COV2.S vaccine versus placebo. This chain connects TRBV7-2 to TRBJ2-1; possibly TRBD2 for D (6 bases). This TCR derives from a person aged 18 to 59 who received the Ad26.COV2.S COVID-19 vaccine or a placebo. CDR3: CASSSAGRSYNEQFF. Here the CDR3 DNA reads TGTGCCAGCAGCTCAGCGGGTAGGAGCTACAATGAGCAGTTCTTC.